This note documents a single TCR beta chain sequence. Its matching antigen is unknown. This sample is drawn from a study of shared clonotypes between healthy human individuals. Study results and caveats: About 5% was the fraction of naive CD4 clonotypes found shared across four donors. Genetic and exposure-history diversity was limited by the small donor number.

V lost 0 bases and J lost 6; bases outside the gene matches: 3. The CDR3 is 15 residues long. CDR1 is SGHRS and CDR2 is YFSETQ in the germline V gene. The input for sorted-subset replicate PCRs was 200 to 250 ng DNA, around 30,000 T cell genomes. Authors' methods: Sequence data from immunoSEQ were junction-only and lacked quality scores; consequently, filtering differed. Produced via immunoSEQ multiplex PCR; TCRdb's table is partial and in-frame only. V, J and clone size were drawn from that table, and D and trimming were deduced from the DNA. In the table there are about 2.4 million clones, roughly 93% of which are singletons.

The source is a man between 18 and 29 years old in good health. Some clones in this sample may be carry-over from other donors' samples. The sample taken for sequencing was naive CD4+ T cells from PBMCs. Described subset: CD45RA+ positively selected. This chain links TRBV5-1 with TRBJ2-3; 11 bases map to TRBD2. The CDR3 loop is CASSLVAGGVDTQYF. The CDR3 DNA reads TGCGCCAGCAGCTTGGTAGCGGGAGGGGTGGATACGCAGTATTTT.